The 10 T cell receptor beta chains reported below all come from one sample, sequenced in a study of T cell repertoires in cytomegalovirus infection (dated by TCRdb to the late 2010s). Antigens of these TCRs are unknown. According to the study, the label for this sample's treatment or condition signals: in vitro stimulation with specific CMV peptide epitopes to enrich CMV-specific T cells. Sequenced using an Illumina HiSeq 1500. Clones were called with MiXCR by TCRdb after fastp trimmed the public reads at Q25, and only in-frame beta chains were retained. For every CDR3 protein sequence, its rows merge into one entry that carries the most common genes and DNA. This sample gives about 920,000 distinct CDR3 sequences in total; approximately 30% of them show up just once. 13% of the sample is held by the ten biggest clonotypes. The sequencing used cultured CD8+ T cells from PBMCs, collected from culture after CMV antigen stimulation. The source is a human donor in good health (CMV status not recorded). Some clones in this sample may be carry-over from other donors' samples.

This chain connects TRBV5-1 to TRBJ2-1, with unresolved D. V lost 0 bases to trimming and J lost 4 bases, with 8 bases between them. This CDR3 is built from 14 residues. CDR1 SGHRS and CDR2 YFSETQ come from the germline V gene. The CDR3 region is CASSLDKAYNEQFF. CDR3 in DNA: TGCGCCAGCAGCTTGGACAAGGCTTACAATGAGCAGTTCTTC.

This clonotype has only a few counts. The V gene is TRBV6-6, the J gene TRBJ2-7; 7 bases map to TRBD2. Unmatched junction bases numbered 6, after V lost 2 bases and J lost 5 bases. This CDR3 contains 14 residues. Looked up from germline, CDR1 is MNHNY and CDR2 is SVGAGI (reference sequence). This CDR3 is CASSYRKGGHEQYV. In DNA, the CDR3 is TGTGCCAGCAGTTACAGGAAGGGAGGGCACGAGCAGTACGTC.

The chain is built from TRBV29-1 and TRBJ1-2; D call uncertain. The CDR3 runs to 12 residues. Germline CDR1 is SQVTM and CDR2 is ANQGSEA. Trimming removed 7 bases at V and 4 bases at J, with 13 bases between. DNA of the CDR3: TGCAGCGCCGAGGGATTCCCCTATGGCTACACCTTC. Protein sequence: CSAEGFPYGYTF.

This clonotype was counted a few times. CDR3: CASSRWSPRDPAYEQYV. CDR3 DNA: TGTGCCAGCAGCCGATGGTCTCCCAGGGATCCAGCCTACGAGCAGTACGTC. This chain links TRBV14 with TRBJ2-7; D possibly corresponds to TRBD1 (5 bases). Between the trimmed V and J ends, which lost 4 bases and 2 bases, there was a span of 21 bases. The germline gives CDR1 SGHDN, CDR2 FVKESK. The CDR3 covers 17 residues.

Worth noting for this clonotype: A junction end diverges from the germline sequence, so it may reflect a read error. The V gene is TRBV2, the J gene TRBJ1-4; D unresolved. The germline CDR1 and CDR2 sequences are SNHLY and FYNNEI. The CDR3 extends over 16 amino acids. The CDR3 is CANSEALMKANEKLFF. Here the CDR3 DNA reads TGTGCCAACAGTGAAGCGCTCATGAAGGCTAATGAAAAACTGTTTTTT.

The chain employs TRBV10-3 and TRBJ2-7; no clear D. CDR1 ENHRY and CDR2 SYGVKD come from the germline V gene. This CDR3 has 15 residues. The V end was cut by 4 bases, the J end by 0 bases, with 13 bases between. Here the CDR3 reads CAISADADVSYEQYF. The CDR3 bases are TGTGCCATCAGTGCGGACGCGGACGTCTCCTACGAGCAGTACTTC.

The CDR3 DNA reads TGTGCTAGTGGTTTGTTCCCGACTGGGGAGCTGTTTTTT. It codes for CASGLFPTGELFF. This rearrangement joins TRBV12-5 to TRBJ2-2; no firm D call. V was shortened by 2 bases and J by 8 bases, with 9 bases between the two germline ends. The CDR3 totals 13 residues. CDR1 and CDR2 from the germline V gene are LGHNT and FRNRAP.

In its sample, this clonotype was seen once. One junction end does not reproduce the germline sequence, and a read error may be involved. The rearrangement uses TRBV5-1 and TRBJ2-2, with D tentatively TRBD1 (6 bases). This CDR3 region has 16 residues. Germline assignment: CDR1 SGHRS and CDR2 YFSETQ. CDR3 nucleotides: TGCGCCAGCAGGACGGAAGCAGGGGCGAACACCGAGGAGCTGTTTTTT. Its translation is CASRTEAGANTEELFF. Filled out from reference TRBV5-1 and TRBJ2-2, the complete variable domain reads KAGVTQTPRYLIKTRGQQVTLSCSPISGHRSVSWYQQTPGQGLQFLFEYFSETQRNKGNFPGRFSGRQFSNSRSEMNVSTLELGDSALYLCASRTEAGANTEELFFGEGSRLTVL.

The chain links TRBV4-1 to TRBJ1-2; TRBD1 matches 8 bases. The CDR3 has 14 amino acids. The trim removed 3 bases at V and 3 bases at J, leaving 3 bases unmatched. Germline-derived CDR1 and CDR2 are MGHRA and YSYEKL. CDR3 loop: CASSQDRVDYGYTF. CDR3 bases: TGCGCCAGCAGCCAGGACAGGGTCGACTATGGCTACACCTTC.

The chain's CDR3 is CASSSGLAGDLGGELFF. The CDR3 DNA follows: TGTGCCAGCAGTTCGGGACTAGCGGGGGACCTTGGAGGGGAGCTGTTTTTT. V usage is TRBV6-2 or TRBV6-3 and J usage is TRBJ2-2, with TRBD2 matching 14 bases. The CDR3 covers 17 residues. After removal of 4 bases from V and 8 bases from J, the junction contained 9 bases not matched to a gene. Germline assignment: CDR1 MNHEY and CDR2 SVGEGT.